The T cell receptor (beta chain) described here comes from a study of cytomegalovirus exposure and HLA in healthy donors. Study results and limitations: With further analysis later on, most CMV-associated TCR beta chains appeared HLA-restricted.

About this clone: The antigen remains unidentified.

Trimming took 2 bases from V and 5 from J; bases not matched to a gene: 9. The CDR3 contains 15 residues. Germline-derived CDR1 and CDR2 are SNHLY and FYNNEI. Use of 60 Vbeta and 13 Jbeta primers characterized the PCR. Data came from immunoSEQ multiplex PCR; TCRdb stores just in-frame clones and leaves some out. Among around 160,000 clones listed, around four fifths were seen once. J is TRBJ2-7 and V is TRBV2; 7 nucleotides align to TRBD1. Sequencing used PBMCs. The TCR was taken from a male donor in good health and CMV-seropositive. The DNA for the CDR3 is TGTGCCAGCAGTGAATGGGCGTCCGACAGGGACGAGCAGTACTTC. This sequence encodes CASSEWASDRDEQYF.